This T cell receptor (beta chain) originates from a study of shared clonotypes between healthy human individuals. Regarding the study as a whole: The rarefaction results pointed to incomplete sorted-subset sequencing despite large depth.

The CDR3 loop spans 16 amino acids. The junction had 6 bases not matched to a gene; V was cut back by 3 bases and J by 3 bases. Germline lookup yields CDR1 MDHEN and CDR2 SYDVKM. Of note for this clone: Its target is unknown.

Over several immunoSEQ plates, each subset's genomic DNA was distributed in even portions. This table comes from immunoSEQ multiplex PCR, and its TCRdb copy is limited to in-frame clones, with some not included. The sample records some 1.5 million clones, about 96% being singletons. The chain has TRBV28 and TRBJ2-3; 10 nucleotides match TRBD1. The TCR was taken from a man aged 25-45 years in good health. Sample: naive CD4+ T cells sorted from blood. Subset denoted: CD45RA+ positively selected. As DNA, the CDR3 is TGTGCCAGCAGTTTGGCGGGACAGGGGCTAACAGATACGCAGTATTTT. It specifies CASSLAGQGLTDTQYF.